These 25 T cell receptor beta chains share one sample of origin, sequenced in a study of blood T cell repertoires in COVID-19. The protocol was immunoSEQ multiplex PCR, while the TCRdb copy is restricted to in-frame clones and leaves out a portion. The table lists tens of thousands of clones, around 84% of them singletons, with approximately 59% in the top ten. The sample was peripheral blood. The receptors derive from a man between 65 and 85 years old with acute or convalescent COVID-19.

The CDR3 DNA reads TGTGCCAGCAGCTCCACGCGCGGGGACCAAGAGACCCAGTACTTC. Protein: CASSSTRGDQETQYF. This sequence joins TRBV7-7 and TRBJ2-5, with D possibly being TRBD2 (6 bases). CDR1 SSHAT and CDR2 FNYEAQ come from the germline V gene (reference sequence). This CDR3 spans 15 amino acids. V lost 4 bases and J 0 bases, leaving 12 bases between the germline ends.

The V gene is TRBV19, the J gene TRBJ1-2; no reliable D call. CDR3 length: 13 amino acids. Between the trimmed V and J ends, which lost 3 bases and 2 bases, there was a span of 7 bases. Germline CDR1 is LNHDA and CDR2 is SQIVND (reference sequence). The CDR3 here is CASSIRRNYGYTF. In nucleotides, the CDR3 is TGTGCCAGTAGTATTCGGCGGAACTATGGCTACACCTTC.

This chain's CDR3 is CASAGGGSGANVLTF. As DNA, the CDR3 is TGTGCCTCGGCTGGCGGCGGCTCTGGGGCCAACGTCCTGACTTTC. The V call is TRBV10-3, the J call TRBJ2-6; D call uncertain. Per the germline V gene, CDR1 is ENHRY and CDR2 is SYGVKD. This CDR3 contains 15 residues. V lost 11 bases and J 0 bases, leaving 14 bases between the germline ends.

The chain recombines TRBV30 with TRBJ1-4, with 7 bases fitting TRBD1. Germline-derived CDR1 and CDR2 are GTSNPN and SVGIG (reference sequence). The CDR3 is 13 residues long. Germline trimming cut 8 bases from V and 5 bases from J; bases unmatched to any gene: 8. The CDR3 DNA is TGTGCCGCACTACAGGGGAAGAATGAAAAACTGTTTTTT. This translates into CAALQGKNEKLFF.

The chain employs TRBV21-1 and TRBJ1-2. TRBV21-1 is listed as a pseudogene. CDR3 size: 15 residues. Written as DNA, the CDR3 is TGTGCCAGCAGCAAAGGGAGGAGAGGGAAGGATGGCTACACCTTC. Its translation: CASSKGRRGKDGYTF.

The chain employs TRBV28 and TRBJ1-5; D may be TRBD1 (6 bases). The length of the CDR3 is 16 residues. The V end was cut by 4 bases, the J end by 1 base, with 14 bases between. Germline CDR1 is MDHEN and CDR2 is SYDVKM. The CDR3 loop reads CASSSPGVGSNQPQHF. The CDR3 DNA reads as TGTGCCAGCAGTTCGCCAGGGGTAGGCAGCAATCAGCCCCAGCATTTT.

This clone was observed a handful of times. The J gene is TRBJ1-1, the V gene TRBV30; the D gene is possibly TRBD1 (6 bases). V was trimmed by 0 bases and J by 7 bases, leaving 12 bases between them. Germline lookup yields CDR1 GTSNPN and CDR2 SVGIG (reference sequence). This CDR3 contains 13 residues. CDR3 DNA: TGTGCCTGGAGTGTCCCAGGGGTCGGTGAAGCTTTCTTT. Translation: CAWSVPGVGEAFF.

The chain joins TRBV14 to TRBJ2-1, with a tentative D call TRBD2 (6 bases). Germline V gives CDR1 SGHDN, CDR2 FVKESK. CDR3 length equals 16 residues. Trimming stripped 2 bases from V and 4 bases from J, with 15 bases between. The DNA of the CDR3 is TGTGCCAGCAGCCAACGGGTGACTAGTGCTTACAATGAGCAGTTCTTC. Its translation is CASSQRVTSAYNEQFF.

This clone has a single count. This chain links TRBV5-1 with TRBJ2-2; 7 nucleotides agree with TRBD1. Germline V gene data show CDR1 as SGHRS and CDR2 as YFSETQ. CDR3 length: 18 amino acids. Germline trimming cut 6 bases from V and 6 bases from J; bases unmatched to any gene: 20. The CDR3 sequence: CASTLNEGGVGNAGELFF. CDR3 coding DNA: TGCGCCAGCACCTTAAATGAAGGGGGCGTAGGAAACGCCGGGGAGCTGTTTTTT.

V is TRBV6-5 and J is TRBJ2-7, with 10 bases fitting TRBD1. The trim removed 6 bases at V and 5 bases at J, leaving 10 bases unmatched. The CDR3 loop spans 15 amino acids. CDR1 is MNHEY, CDR2 SVGAGI, per germline. The CDR3 DNA reads TGTGCCAGCAGAAGTCCGGGACAGGGGACCAACGAGCAGTACTTC. Translated: CASRSPGQGTNEQYF.

The CDR3 loop reads CAIRNLAGGSYEQYF. For the CDR3, the DNA is TGTGCCATCAGGAACCTAGCGGGAGGCTCCTACGAGCAGTACTTC. The V gene is TRBV10-3, the J gene TRBJ2-7; 11 bases line up with TRBD2. Trimming at V came to 6 bases and at J to 0 bases, leaving 4 bases not matched to a gene. CDR1 and CDR2 (germline): ENHRY, SYGVKD. CDR3 size: 15 residues.

The chain has TRBV2 and TRBJ1-1; D possibly corresponds to TRBD1 (6 bases). From germline, CDR1 is SNHLY and CDR2 FYNNEI. Trimming removed 5 bases at V and 3 bases at J, with 13 bases between. The CDR3 spans 14 residues. Written as DNA, the CDR3 is TGTGCCAGCAGTAAAGAAGGGGGAGACACTGAAGCTTTCTTT. Translated: CASSKEGGDTEAFF.

This chain uses TRBV3-1 (or the pseudogene TRBV3-2) with TRBJ1-5; no clear D. The CDR3 totals 15 residues. Germline loops: CDR1 LGHDT, CDR2 YNNKEL (reference sequence). Trimming shortened V by 0 bases and J by 7 bases, and 13 bases separated the two germline ends. The CDR3 loop is CASSQDNSRSQPQHF. In DNA form, the CDR3 reads TGTGCCAGCAGCCAAGATAATTCCAGGTCCCAGCCCCAGCATTTT.

There are a few counts of this clone. The chain recombines TRBV5-6 with TRBJ1-5; 7 bases match TRBD1. After removal of 5 bases from V and 10 bases from J, the junction contained 12 bases not matched to a gene. The V gene's germline CDR1 is SGHDT and CDR2 YYEEEE. The CDR3 is 14 amino acids. The CDR3 here is CASSAMTGPTPQHF. The CDR3 nucleotides read TGTGCCAGCAGTGCCATGACAGGGCCCACACCCCAGCATTTT.

The chain links TRBV24-1 to TRBJ2-7; 7 bases align to TRBD1. Trimming at V came to 2 bases and at J to 2 bases, leaving 8 bases not matched to a gene. Germline V lookup: CDR1 KGHDR, CDR2 SFDVKD. The CDR3 contains 16 residues. CDR3 residues: CATSDSGQATPYEQYF. The CDR3 DNA is TGTGCCACCAGTGATTCTGGACAGGCAACCCCCTACGAGCAGTACTTC.

This clone was counted between two and nine times. Mismatch with germline at one junction end may stem from a read error. V and J are TRBV3-1 (or the pseudogene TRBV3-2) and TRBJ2-7; TRBD2 matches 8 bases. The CDR3 is 15 residues long. CDR1 and CDR2 from the germline V gene are LGHDT and YNNKEL (reference sequence). CDR3 in amino acids: CASSRPGLVSSEQYF. CDR3 nucleotide sequence: TGTGCCAGCAGCCGACCGGGACTAGTCTCCTCCGAGCAGTACTTC.

V and J are TRBV18 and TRBJ1-2; D unclear. This CDR3 comprises 13 residues. Looked up from germline, CDR1 is KGHSH and CDR2 is LQKENI. The ends were cut back, 3 bases at V and 3 bases at J, with 8 bases in the middle. CDR3 DNA sequence: TGTGCCAGCTCACCTTTCGGTGACTATGGCTACACCTTC. It translates to CASSPFGDYGYTF.

V and J are TRBV18 and TRBJ1-1; no clear D. V lost 0 bases and J 4 bases, leaving 3 bases between the germline ends. Germline loops: CDR1 KGHSH, CDR2 LQKENI. The CDR3 loop spans 12 amino acids. The DNA for the CDR3 is TGTGCCAGCTCACCACCCGGCACTGAAGCTTTCTTT. Translating it yields CASSPPGTEAFF.

This clone was detected once. The J gene is TRBJ1-3, the V gene TRBV7-2, with TRBD1 matching 7 bases. CDR3 length equals 14 residues. Trimming cost V 6 bases and J 3 bases; bases outside gene matches: 5. Germline CDR1 and CDR2: SGHTA and FQGNSA. This CDR3 reads CASRPDRLGNTIYF. The CDR3 DNA is TGTGCCAGCAGACCGGACAGGCTTGGAAACACCATATATTTT.

V usage is TRBV6-2 or TRBV6-3 and J usage is TRBJ2-7, with D possibly TRBD1 on 5 matching bases. This CDR3 comprises 14 residues. CDR1 and CDR2 (germline): MNHEY, SVGEGT. V dropped 4 bases and J dropped 6 bases, with 16 bases sitting between them. The CDR3 bases are TGTGCCAGCAGTTTAAGGGGCAAAAGGGTCGAGCAGTACTTC. It codes for CASSLRGKRVEQYF.

The chain recombines TRBV29-1 with TRBJ2-7; D gene unclear. The V gene's germline CDR1 is SQVTM and CDR2 ANQGSEA. V dropped 6 bases and J dropped 0 bases, with 18 bases sitting between them. The CDR3 extends over 15 amino acids. The CDR3 sequence is CSVSVSGPSSYEQYF. The DNA of the CDR3 is TGCAGCGTCTCCGTATCTGGTCCTAGCTCCTACGAGCAGTACTTC.

The rearrangement joins TRBV4-3 to TRBJ2-7, with D maybe TRBD1 (6 bases). V was pared by 1 base and J by 5 bases, with 15 bases between. CDR1 is LGHNA, CDR2 YSLEER, per germline. This CDR3 region has 15 residues. CDR3 DNA sequence: TGCGCCAGCAGCCAAGCGGCACAGGGTGGCCACGAGCAGTACTTC. It yields the protein CASSQAAQGGHEQYF.

The chain uses TRBV9 and TRBJ2-5, with D maybe TRBD2 (6 bases). CDR1 is SGDLS and CDR2 is YYNGEE in the germline V gene. The CDR3 runs 15 residues. V shed 0 bases and J shed 5 bases, with 14 bases lying between them. The CDR3 region is CASSVEAGPEETQYF. The CDR3 DNA follows: TGTGCCAGCAGCGTAGAGGCGGGGCCCGAGGAGACCCAGTACTTC.

The chain employs TRBV2 and TRBJ1-6; D not certain. The germline V gene has CDR1 SNHLY and CDR2 FYNNEI. Trimming pared 6 bases from V and 6 bases from J, leaving 12 bases between. The CDR3 is 14 residues long. For the CDR3, the DNA is TGTGCCAGCAGCCCCTACAGCCGTAATTCACCCCTCCACTTT. It translates to CASSPYSRNSPLHF.

This rearrangement joins TRBV7-2 to TRBJ2-2; TRBD1 agrees at 11 bases. This CDR3 comprises 19 residues. J gave up 3 bases and V 1 base, and 10 bases lay outside the gene matches. CDR1 and CDR2 from the germline V gene are SGHTA and FQGNSA. The CDR3 protein is CASSLEGQGANTYTGELFF. In nucleotides, the CDR3 is TGTGCCAGCAGCTTAGAAGGACAGGGGGCCAACACTTACACCGGGGAGCTGTTTTTT.